The 16 T cell receptor beta chains below come from one sample, sequenced in a study of cytomegalovirus exposure and HLA in healthy donors. 13 Jbeta primers and 60 Vbeta primers were used for the PCR. Method: immunoSEQ multiplex PCR; TCRdb's copy keeps in-frame clones and lacks some. The sample yields 150,000 to 200,000 clones, over 70% seen once. The sample consisted of PBMCs. The receptor source for this set is a woman aged 30 to 39 in good health and CMV-seropositive.

On this clone: Other DNA sequences in the same sample also yield this CDR3. The chain recombines TRBV28 with TRBJ1-1, with 7 bases matching TRBD1. The CDR3 consists of 13 residues. From germline, CDR1 is MDHEN and CDR2 SYDVKM. The V segment lost 6 bases and the J segment 4 bases; nucleotides outside the gene matches: 5. The CDR3 sequence: CASSQQGSTEAFF. The CDR3 coding sequence is TGTGCCAGCAGCCAACAGGGGTCCACTGAAGCTTTCTTT. The whole variable domain, filled in from reference TRBV28 and TRBJ1-1, reads DVKVTQSSRYLVKRTGEKVFLECVQDMDHENMFWYRQDPGLGLRLIYFSYDVKMKEKGDIPEGYSVSREKKERFSLILESASTNQTSMYLCASSQQGSTEAFFGQGTRLTVV.

The rearrangement joins TRBV18 to TRBJ1-2; D possibly corresponds to TRBD1 (5 bases). The V end lost 0 bases, the J end lost 7 bases, and 9 bases lay between the germline ends. This CDR3 has 13 residues. Germline CDR1 reads KGHSH; CDR2 reads LQKENI. CDR3 sequence: CASSPPGEGGYTF. CDR3 DNA sequence: TGTGCCAGCTCACCACCAGGGGAAGGTGGCTACACCTTC.

This clone has just a few counts. Other DNA sequences in this specimen translate into the identical CDR3. The chain joins TRBV2 to TRBJ2-7, with D perhaps matching TRBD1 (5 bases). The CDR3 spans 12 residues. The V end was cut by 6 bases, the J end by 1 base, with 7 bases between. The germline V gene encodes CDR1 SNHLY and CDR2 FYNNEI. The CDR3 loop reads CASRTDSYEQYF. CDR3 DNA: TGTGCCAGCAGGACAGATTCCTACGAGCAGTACTTC.

The J gene is TRBJ2-7, the V gene TRBV9, with 10 bases identical to TRBD2. Germline CDR1 reads SGDLS; CDR2 reads YYNGEE. Trimming at V came to 0 bases and at J to 1 base, leaving 7 bases not matched to a gene. The CDR3 extends over 17 amino acids. The DNA of the CDR3 is TGTGCCAGCAGCGTAGACCTAGCGGGGGAATCTTCCTACGAGCAGTACTTC. Translating it yields CASSVDLAGESSYEQYF.

This rearrangement joins TRBV29-1 to TRBJ2-7; 8 bases align to TRBD2. Trimming cost V 0 bases and J 1 base; bases outside gene matches: 5. The CDR3 runs to 15 residues. Germline CDR1 and CDR2: SQVTM and ANQGSEA. The CDR3 region has the DNA TGCAGCGTTGAAGAGCCGGGACTAGAATCCTACGAGCAGTACTTC. Translation: CSVEEPGLESYEQYF.

This clone was detected a few times. The chain has TRBV5-1 and TRBJ1-1; weak D call: TRBD1 (5 bases). The CDR3 spans 13 residues. Germline loops: CDR1 SGHRS, CDR2 YFSETQ. Trimming removed 4 bases from V and 0 bases from J, with 7 bases in between. CDR3 sequence (DNA): TGCGCCAGCAGCCAAGGGGTGAACACTGAAGCTTTCTTT. This gives the protein CASSQGVNTEAFF.

The chain uses TRBV7-9 and TRBJ1-2, with D hard to call. CDR3 length: 15 residues. Germline V gene sequence: CDR1 SEHNR, CDR2 FQNEAQ (reference sequence). Trimming cost V 7 bases and J 3 bases, with 18 bases left between them. The CDR3 DNA sequence: TGTGCCAGCACTCTATTCCGAGTTCTCGACTATGGCTACACCTTC. It encodes CASTLFRVLDYGYTF.

The rearrangement uses TRBV11-3 and TRBJ2-3, with TRBD1 identical over 11 bases. The CDR3 sequence is 16 residues long. With V trimmed by 5 bases and J by 4 bases, 8 bases remained unmatched. From germline, CDR1 is SGHNT and CDR2 YENEEA. For the CDR3, the DNA is TGTGCCAGCAGCGAATGGACAGGGGGCGATTCAGATACGCAGTATTTT. Amino acids: CASSEWTGGDSDTQYF.

The J gene is TRBJ2-1, the V gene TRBV25-1; TRBD1 agrees at 9 bases. V lost 4 bases and J lost 8; bases outside the gene matches: 18. This CDR3 has 18 residues. CDR1 MGHDK and CDR2 SYGVNS come from the germline V gene. DNA of the CDR3: TGTGCCAGCAGTGTTCCTCCGGGACAGGGCGCCTTCCACCATGAGCAGTTCTTC. It specifies CASSVPPGQGAFHHEQFF. Full variable domain (remainder filled in from reference TRBV25-1 and TRBJ2-1): EADIYQTPRYLVIGTGKKITLECSQTMGHDKMYWYQQDPGMELHLIHYSYGVNSTEKGDLSSESTVSRIRTEHFPLTLESARPSHTSQYLCASSVPPGQGAFHHEQFFGPGTRLTVL.

The rearrangement uses TRBV5-1 and TRBJ2-2; 8 bases align to TRBD2. The V gene end was trimmed by 6 bases and the J gene end by 4 bases; junction bases not matched to a gene: 11. The germline gives CDR1 SGHRS, CDR2 YFSETQ. CDR3 length equals 16 residues. The CDR3 reads CASTPVIAGSTGELFF. DNA for the CDR3: TGCGCCAGCACCCCCGTGATAGCGGGAAGCACCGGGGAGCTGTTTTTT.

The chain links TRBV4-1 to TRBJ2-7; 7 bases are shared with TRBD2. V gave up 3 bases and J gave up 0 bases; unmatched junction bases: 8. The germline V gene has CDR1 MGHRA and CDR2 YSYEKL. CDR3 size: 16 residues. The CDR3 nucleotides read TGCGCCAGCAGCCATCTTAGCGGGCTTAGCTCCTACGAGCAGTACTTC. Translation: CASSHLSGLSSYEQYF.

The count of this clone is one. The chain carries TRBV6-1 and TRBJ2-5; possibly TRBD2 for D (6 bases). The V gene's germline CDR1 is MNHNS and CDR2 SASEGT. CDR3 length equals 15 residues. The V gene lost 1 base and the J gene lost 5 bases, with 14 bases spanning the gap. The CDR3 DNA is TGTGCCAGCAGTGAAGGGACTACTCTACGGGAGACCCAGTACTTC. It yields the protein CASSEGTTLRETQYF.

The V and J genes are TRBV11-3 and TRBJ2-1; 10 nucleotides line up with TRBD2. The germline V gene has CDR1 SGHNT and CDR2 YENEEA. CDR3 length: 17 amino acids. V was clipped by 5 bases and J by 2 bases; unmatched bases: 9. This CDR3 is CASSPPRSGRAYNEQFF. The CDR3 region has the DNA TGTGCCAGCAGCCCCCCTCGCAGCGGGAGGGCCTACAATGAGCAGTTCTTC.

This clone was seen only a few times. J is TRBJ1-5 and V is TRBV4-1; D gene uncertain. The V gene lost 0 bases and the J gene lost 2 bases, with 14 bases spanning the gap. Looked up from germline, CDR1 is MGHRA and CDR2 is YSYEKL. The CDR3 sequence is 17 residues long. The CDR3 spells CASSQDRSPPGNQPQHF. CDR3 coding DNA: TGCGCCAGCAGCCAAGATCGGTCCCCACCGGGCAATCAGCCCCAGCATTTT.

The V call is TRBV9, the J call TRBJ2-5, with TRBD2 identical over 7 bases. CDR1 SGDLS and CDR2 YYNGEE come from the germline V gene. This CDR3 spans 15 amino acids. V was pared by 0 bases and J by 1 base, with 3 bases of the junction left unmatched. CDR3 nucleotide sequence: TGTGCCAGCAGCGTAGGAGCGGGACCCCAAGAGACCCAGTACTTC. Protein sequence: CASSVGAGPQETQYF.

The chain recombines TRBV4-1 with TRBJ2-1, with 10 bases aligning to TRBD2. CDR1 and CDR2 from the germline V gene are MGHRA and YSYEKL. The CDR3 is 16 amino acids. The J segment lost 8 bases and the V segment lost 2 bases, leaving 9 bases of the junction unmatched. DNA of the CDR3: TGCGCCAGCAGCCAACCTCTAGCGGGAGTTGGCGATGAGCAGTTCTTC. This gives the protein CASSQPLAGVGDEQFF.